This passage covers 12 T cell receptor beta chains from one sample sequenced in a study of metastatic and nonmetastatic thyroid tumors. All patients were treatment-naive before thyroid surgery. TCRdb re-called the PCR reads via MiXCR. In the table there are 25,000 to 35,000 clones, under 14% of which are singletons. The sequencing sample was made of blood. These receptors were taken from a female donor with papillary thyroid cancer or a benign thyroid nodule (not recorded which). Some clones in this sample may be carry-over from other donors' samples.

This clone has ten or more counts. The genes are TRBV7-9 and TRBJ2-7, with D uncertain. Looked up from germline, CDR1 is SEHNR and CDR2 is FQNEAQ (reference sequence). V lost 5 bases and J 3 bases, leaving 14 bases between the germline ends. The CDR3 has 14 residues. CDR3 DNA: TGTGCCAGCAGCCCCTCCAGCGAGATCTACGAGCAGTACTTC. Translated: CASSPSSEIYEQYF.

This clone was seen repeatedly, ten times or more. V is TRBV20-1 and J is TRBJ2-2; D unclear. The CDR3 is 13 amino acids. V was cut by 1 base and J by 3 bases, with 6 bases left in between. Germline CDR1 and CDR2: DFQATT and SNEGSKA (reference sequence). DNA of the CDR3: TGCAGTGCTAGAGTCAGGTACACCGGGGAGCTGTTTTTT. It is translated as CSARVRYTGELFF.

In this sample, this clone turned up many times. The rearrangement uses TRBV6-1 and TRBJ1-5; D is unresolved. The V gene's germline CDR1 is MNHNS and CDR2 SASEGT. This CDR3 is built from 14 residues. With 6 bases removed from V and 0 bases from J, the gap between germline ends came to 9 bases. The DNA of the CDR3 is TGTGCCAGCAGAGCTGGGGTTAGCAATCAGCCCCAGCATTTT. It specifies CASRAGVSNQPQHF.

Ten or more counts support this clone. In DNA, the CDR3 is TGTGCCAGCAGTTACTCGATGACGGGGGTAGGCTACGAGCAGTACTTC. Protein product: CASSYSMTGVGYEQYF. This sequence joins TRBV6-5 and TRBJ2-7, with D tentatively TRBD2 (6 bases). Per the germline V gene, CDR1 is MNHEY and CDR2 is SVGAGI. The V gene lost 0 bases and the J gene lost 3 bases, with 15 bases spanning the gap. CDR3 length equals 16 residues.

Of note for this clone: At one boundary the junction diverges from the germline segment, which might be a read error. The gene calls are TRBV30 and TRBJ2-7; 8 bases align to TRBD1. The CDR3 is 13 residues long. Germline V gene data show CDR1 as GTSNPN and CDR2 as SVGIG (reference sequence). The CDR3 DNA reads TGTGCCTGGAGTGTACGGACTGCGGACAGGGAGTTATTC. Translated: CAWSVRTADRELF.

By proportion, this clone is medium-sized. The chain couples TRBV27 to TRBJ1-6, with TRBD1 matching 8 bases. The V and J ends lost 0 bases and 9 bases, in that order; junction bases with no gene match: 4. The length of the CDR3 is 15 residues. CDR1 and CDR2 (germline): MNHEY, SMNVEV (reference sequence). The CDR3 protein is CASSLSRQGSSPLHF. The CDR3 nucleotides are TGTGCCAGCAGTTTATCACGACAGGGGAGTTCACCCCTCCACTTT.

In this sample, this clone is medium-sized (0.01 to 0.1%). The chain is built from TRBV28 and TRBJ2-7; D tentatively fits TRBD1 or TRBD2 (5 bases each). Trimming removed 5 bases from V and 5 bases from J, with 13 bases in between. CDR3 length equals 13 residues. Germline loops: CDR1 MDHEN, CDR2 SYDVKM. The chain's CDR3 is CASSRDRPHEQYF. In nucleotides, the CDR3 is TGTGCCAGCAGTCGGGACCGCCCGCACGAGCAGTACTTC.

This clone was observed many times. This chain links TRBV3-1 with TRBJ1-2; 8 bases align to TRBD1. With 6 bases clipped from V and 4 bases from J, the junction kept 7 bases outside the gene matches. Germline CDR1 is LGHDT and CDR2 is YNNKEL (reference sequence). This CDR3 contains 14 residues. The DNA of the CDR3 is TGTGCCAGCAGTATACAGGACAGGGCCTATGGCTACACCTTC. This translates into CASSIQDRAYGYTF.

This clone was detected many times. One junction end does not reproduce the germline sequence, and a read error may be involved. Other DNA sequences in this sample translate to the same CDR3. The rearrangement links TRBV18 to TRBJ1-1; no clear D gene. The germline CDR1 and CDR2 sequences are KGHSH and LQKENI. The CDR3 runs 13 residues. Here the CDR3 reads CASFPTEGTEAFF. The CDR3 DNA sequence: TGTGCCAGCTTCCCCACGGAGGGAACTGAGGCTTTCTTT.

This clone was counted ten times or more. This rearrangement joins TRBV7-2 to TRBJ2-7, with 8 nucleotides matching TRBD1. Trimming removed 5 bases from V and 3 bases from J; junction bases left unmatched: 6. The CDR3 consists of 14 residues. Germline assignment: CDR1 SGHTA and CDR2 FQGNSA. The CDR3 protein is CASSPRQGFYEQYF. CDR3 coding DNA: TGTGCCAGCAGCCCGAGACAGGGGTTCTACGAGCAGTACTTC.

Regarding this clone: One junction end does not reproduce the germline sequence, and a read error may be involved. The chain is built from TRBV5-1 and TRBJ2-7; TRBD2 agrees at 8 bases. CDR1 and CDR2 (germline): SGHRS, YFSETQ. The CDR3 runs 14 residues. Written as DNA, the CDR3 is TGCGCCAGCAGCAAGCGGGAGTTGGCTTGCGAGCGGTACTTC. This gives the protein CASSKRELACERYF.

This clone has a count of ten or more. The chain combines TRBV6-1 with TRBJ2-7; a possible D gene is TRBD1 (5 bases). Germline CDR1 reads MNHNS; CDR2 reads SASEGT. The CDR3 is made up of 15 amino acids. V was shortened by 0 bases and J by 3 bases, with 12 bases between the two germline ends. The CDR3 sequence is CASSEAPTAYYEQYF. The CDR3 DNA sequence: TGTGCCAGCAGTGAAGCCCCGACAGCTTACTACGAGCAGTACTTC.